These 26 T cell receptor beta chains originate from one sample sequenced in a study of cytomegalovirus exposure and HLA in healthy donors. The PCR used 60 Vbeta and 13 Jbeta primers. TCRdb keeps only in-frame clones here, not all; method: immunoSEQ multiplex PCR. Of around 170,000 clones in the sample, around 85% were seen once. The sequencing input was PBMCs. These receptors were taken from a man aged 45-65 years in good health and CMV-seropositive.

This clone was seen a few times. The chain uses TRBV21-1 and TRBJ2-5; the DNA was not used to check the table's D call, TRBD2. TRBV21-1 is a pseudogene. The CDR3 contains 17 residues. The CDR3 sequence: CASSKTLIGLAEETQYF. The CDR3 DNA follows: TGTGCCAGCAGCAAGACCCTCATCGGACTAGCGGAAGAGACCCAGTACTTC.

V and J are TRBV7-9 and TRBJ2-7; D gene unclear. In germline, CDR1 is SEHNR, CDR2 FQNEAQ (reference sequence). The germline V and J ends were trimmed by 2 bases and 0 bases, with 8 bases remaining between them. The CDR3 extends over 14 amino acids. The CDR3 is CASSLNGVSYEQYF. CDR3 nucleotide sequence: TGTGCCAGCAGCTTAAATGGAGTCTCCTACGAGCAGTACTTC.

The J gene is TRBJ2-3, the V gene TRBV6-4; TRBD2 matches 7 bases. Unmatched junction bases numbered 3, after V lost 4 bases and J lost 2 bases. In germline, CDR1 is MRHNA, CDR2 SNTAGT. The CDR3 has 14 amino acids. The CDR3 DNA is TGTGCCAGCAGTGCCCAGCGGGACACAGATACGCAGTATTTT. Its protein product is CASSAQRDTDTQYF.

The chain carries TRBV28 and TRBJ1-2; 8 nucleotides align to TRBD1. Trimming at V came to 4 bases and at J to 4 bases, leaving 5 bases not matched to a gene. The CDR3 sequence is 14 residues long. Germline assignment: CDR1 MDHEN and CDR2 SYDVKM. CDR3 protein: CASSWTGLRYGYTF. The DNA of the CDR3 is TGTGCCAGCAGTTGGACAGGGTTGCGCTATGGCTACACCTTC.

This chain uses TRBV6-1 with TRBJ2-7; TRBD2 aligns across 7 bases. The CDR3 spans 15 residues. CDR1 MNHNS and CDR2 SASEGT come from the germline V gene. V shed 3 bases and J 7 bases; nucleotides not matched to a gene: 12. Here the CDR3 reads CASSDPRDYFYEQYF. DNA for the CDR3: TGTGCCAGCAGTGATCCTCGGGACTACTTCTATGAGCAGTACTTC.

The chain has TRBV18 and TRBJ1-1; weak D call: TRBD1 (5 bases). The CDR3 consists of 15 residues. Per germline, CDR1 KGHSH and CDR2 LQKENI. V lost 3 bases and J 3 bases, leaving 14 bases between the germline ends. In DNA, the CDR3 is TGTGCCAGCTCACCCTCCGGGGCGGGGGACACTGAAGCTTTCTTT. Translation gives CASSPSGAGDTEAFF. The variable domain in full, completed from reference TRBV18 and TRBJ1-1, reads NAGVMQNPRHLVRRRGQEARLRCSPMKGHSHVYWYRQLPEEGLKFMVYLQKENIIDESGMPKERFSAEFPKEGPSILRIQQVVRGDSAAYFCASSPSGAGDTEAFFGQGTRLTVV.

V gene TRBV28 combines with J gene TRBJ1-3; D not resolved. The CDR3 has 14 residues. The germline V and J ends were trimmed by 11 bases and 0 bases, with 14 bases remaining between them. Germline CDR1 is MDHEN and CDR2 is SYDVKM. Written as DNA, the CDR3 is TGTGCCTCAGGCTACGTGAACTCTGGAAACACCATATATTTT. Its translation is CASGYVNSGNTIYF.

This clone was recorded only once. This chain joins TRBV7-9 and TRBJ2-3, with D hard to call. CDR1 is SEHNR, CDR2 FQNEAQ, per germline (reference sequence). The CDR3 totals 14 residues. Trimming stripped 3 bases from V and 4 bases from J, with 11 bases between. The CDR3 loop is CASSFSIESDTQYF. The CDR3 DNA follows: TGTGCCAGCAGCTTTAGTATCGAATCAGATACGCAGTATTTT.

The table lists this clone with a count of one. V usage is TRBV4-2 and J usage is TRBJ2-7, with TRBD1 as a possible D gene (5 bases). V was pared by 6 bases and J by 3 bases, with 21 bases between. Germline CDR1 is LGHNA and CDR2 is YNFKEQ. This CDR3 spans 16 amino acids. Here the CDR3 DNA reads TGTGCCAGCAGTACTCCGGGCCTCCAAAGGGGCTACGAGCAGTACTTC. It is translated as CASSTPGLQRGYEQYF.

The rearrangement joins TRBV11-2 to TRBJ1-3; TRBD1 aligns across 7 bases. Germline values: CDR1 SGHAT, CDR2 FQNNGV. CDR3 size: 16 residues. The V segment lost 5 bases and the J segment 2 bases; nucleotides outside the gene matches: 9. The CDR3 protein is CASSPRTGPPGNTIYF. The CDR3 nucleotides read TGTGCCAGCAGCCCTCGGACAGGACCTCCTGGAAACACCATATATTTT.

This sequence joins TRBV27 and TRBJ1-1, with D perhaps matching TRBD1 (5 bases). CDR3 size: 14 residues. The germline CDR1 and CDR2 sequences are MNHEY and SMNVEV (reference sequence). Trimming left V 2 bases short and J 5 bases short, with 12 bases between. The CDR3 sequence is CASSLTEGVTEAFF. As DNA, the CDR3 is TGTGCCAGCAGTTTAACGGAAGGGGTAACTGAAGCTTTCTTT.

This clone appeared once. This chain links TRBV6-6 with TRBJ1-5, with D hard to call. This CDR3 has 14 amino acids. Deletions cut 5 bases from V and 0 bases from J, with 8 bases between. Per the germline V gene, CDR1 is MNHNY and CDR2 is SVGAGI (reference sequence). This chain's CDR3 is CASSLSGSNQPQHF. The CDR3 DNA follows: TGTGCCAGCAGTCTTTCCGGTAGCAATCAGCCCCAGCATTTT.

This clone was seen a few times. This chain links TRBV30 with TRBJ1-4, with 7 bases aligning to TRBD1. The trim removed 2 bases at V and 5 bases at J, leaving 2 bases unmatched. This CDR3 region has 13 residues. Germline CDR1 is GTSNPN and CDR2 is SVGIG (reference sequence). The CDR3 DNA reads as TGTGCCTGGAGTTCAGGGGGAAATGAAAAACTGTTTTTT. Its protein product is CAWSSGGNEKLFF.

The chain recombines TRBV7-3 with TRBJ2-5; 16 bases line up with TRBD2. Per germline, CDR1 SGHTA and CDR2 FQGTGA. V was clipped by 5 bases and J by 7 bases; unmatched bases: 10. CDR3 length: 17 amino acids. CDR3 protein: CASSPGTSGRAWVTQYF. The CDR3 DNA reads as TGTGCCAGCAGCCCCGGGACTAGCGGGAGGGCCTGGGTGACCCAGTACTTC. The entire variable domain, with the rest obtained from reference TRBV7-3 and TRBJ2-5, is as follows: GAGVSQTPSNKVTEKGKYVELRCDPISGHTALYWYRQSLGQGPEFLIYFQGTGAADDSGLPNDRFFAVRPEGSVSTLKIQRTERGDSAVYLCASSPGTSGRAWVTQYFGPGTRLLVL.

The chain uses TRBV28 and TRBJ2-7, with D maybe TRBD1 (5 bases). This CDR3 spans 15 amino acids. V lost 2 bases to trimming and J lost 3 bases, with 14 bases between them. The germline gives CDR1 MDHEN, CDR2 SYDVKM. The CDR3 DNA sequence: TGTGCCAGCAGTTTACGCTCCGGACAAGACTACGAGCAGTACTTC. This gives the protein CASSLRSGQDYEQYF.

This clone was recorded only once. DNA for the CDR3: TGTGCCAGCAGCAGGACTGAAGCTTTCTTT. Translating gives CASSRTEAFF. The rearrangement links TRBV6-6 to TRBJ1-1; D is ambiguous. Germline values: CDR1 MNHNY, CDR2 SVGAGI (reference sequence). This CDR3 has 10 residues. The germline V and J ends were trimmed by 6 bases and 5 bases, with 4 bases remaining between them.

Here the CDR3 reads CASSPLATGPGYTF. As DNA, the CDR3 is TGTGCCAGCTCACCACTCGCGACAGGGCCTGGCTACACCTTC. This sequence joins TRBV18 and TRBJ1-2, with 7 bases that match TRBD1. Losses at the gene ends were 1 base for V and 7 bases for J; bases not matched to a gene: 6. This CDR3 contains 14 residues. CDR1 is KGHSH, CDR2 LQKENI, per germline.

This sequence joins TRBV7-8 and TRBJ2-7; 11 bases align to TRBD2. V trimming: 2 bases; J trimming: 3 bases; junction bases outside the gene matches: 15. Germline CDR1 reads SGHVS; CDR2 reads FQNEAQ. CDR3 size: 19 residues. The CDR3 DNA sequence: TGTGCCAGCAGCTTAATCGTTATTGGGACTAGCGGTCCCTTCTACGAGCAGTACTTC. Translation gives CASSLIVIGTSGPFYEQYF.

This clone was seen only once. The V gene is TRBV27, the J gene TRBJ2-2, with D possibly matching TRBD2 (5 bases). Trimming took off 5 bases at V and 4 bases at J, with 8 bases between the two ends. This CDR3 is 13 amino acids long. Per the germline V gene, CDR1 is MNHEY and CDR2 is SMNVEV (reference sequence). CDR3 DNA: TGTGCCAGCAGTCCTGGGAGCACCGGGGAGCTGTTTTTT. This gives the protein CASSPGSTGELFF.

V and J are TRBV29-1 and TRBJ2-3; D is uncertain. V lost 4 bases and J 5 bases, leaving 7 bases between the germline ends. Per the germline V gene, CDR1 is SQVTM and CDR2 is ANQGSEA. This CDR3 has 11 amino acids. CDR3 nucleotides: TGCAGCGTTGTTATGTTAGATACGCAGTATTTT. It encodes CSVVMLDTQYF.

The chain has TRBV28 and TRBJ1-5, with D perhaps matching TRBD1 (5 bases). This CDR3 has 15 residues. From germline, CDR1 is MDHEN and CDR2 SYDVKM. V gave up 4 bases and J gave up 3 bases, with 13 bases separating them. CDR3 amino acids: CASSSTSGFNQPQHF. For the CDR3, the DNA is TGTGCCAGCAGTTCCACCTCAGGGTTCAATCAGCCCCAGCATTTT.

This clone was seen a single time. The chain couples TRBV6-1 to TRBJ1-2; D is perhaps TRBD1 (5 bases). Germline CDR1 is MNHNS and CDR2 is SASEGT. The V gene lost 5 bases and the J gene lost 4 bases, with 14 bases spanning the gap. CDR3 length: 14 residues. Here the CDR3 reads CASSLGGVIYGYTF. The DNA for the CDR3 is TGTGCCAGCAGTCTCGGAGGGGTTATCTATGGCTACACCTTC.

The rearrangement joins TRBV29-1 to TRBJ1-1; 7 nucleotides align to TRBD1. The CDR3 is 13 amino acids. The junction had 1 base not matched to a gene; V was cut back by 1 base and J by 2 bases. CDR1 and CDR2 from the germline V gene are SQVTM and ANQGSEA. The CDR3 is CSVEGDSNTEAFF. CDR3 coding DNA: TGCAGCGTTGAAGGGGACAGTAACACTGAAGCTTTCTTT.

This chain connects TRBV18 to TRBJ2-5; maybe TRBD1 (6 bases). The V gene lost 4 bases and the J gene lost 3 bases, with 9 bases spanning the gap. Germline CDR1 reads KGHSH; CDR2 reads LQKENI. This CDR3 contains 13 residues. The CDR3 is CASSLGQKETQYF. In nucleotides, the CDR3 is TGTGCCAGCTCACTAGGACAGAAAGAGACCCAGTACTTC.

This chain uses TRBV28 with TRBJ1-2, with a tentative D call TRBD1 (5 bases). The V end lost 7 bases, the J end lost 2 bases, and 11 bases lay between the germline ends. Looked up from germline, CDR1 is MDHEN and CDR2 is SYDVKM. CDR3 length: 13 amino acids. CDR3 residues: CASNPTVNYGYTF. As DNA, the CDR3 is TGTGCCAGCAACCCGACAGTGAACTATGGCTACACCTTC.

The rearrangement links TRBV6-6 to TRBJ2-1; D remains ambiguous. Germline assignment: CDR1 MNHNY and CDR2 SVGAGI (reference sequence). Trimming removed 6 bases from V and 3 bases from J, with 18 bases in between. This CDR3 comprises 16 residues. CDR3 DNA: TGTGCCAGCAGCTCGGCGGAGTCCCATTACTACAATGAGCAGTTCTTC. This encodes CASSSAESHYYNEQFF.